This T cell receptor (beta chain) was identified in a study of cytomegalovirus exposure and HLA in healthy donors. Study context: In an earlier analysis, 117 million unique TCR beta sequences were found from about 180 million T cells. Findings of the study overall: Accurate prediction of HLA-A and HLA-B alleles (for most subjects) was reportedly achieved from TCR beta sequences.

A word on this clone: Its antigen is unknown.

After removal of 6 bases from V and 4 bases from J, the junction contained 11 bases not matched to a gene. This CDR3 has 15 amino acids. The germline gives CDR1 MNHNS, CDR2 SASEGT. With 60 Vbeta and 13 Jbeta primers, the PCR was carried out. Repertoires were generated with immunoSEQ multiplex PCR, while TCRdb's copy carries only in-frame clones and drops some. The table lists about 250,000 clones, 92% of them singletons. Sequencing used PBMCs. The chain links TRBV6-1 to TRBJ1-2; 7 bases map to TRBD1. The sequence was collected from a girl aged 2-10 years in good health and CMV-seronegative. In nucleotides, the CDR3 is TGTGCCAGCAGCGGACAGGCCCAAATTGCCTATGGCTACACCTTC. Encoded protein: CASSGQAQIAYGYTF.